The 19 T cell receptor beta chains listed next were all sequenced from one sample in a study of blood T cell repertoires in COVID-19. Using immunoSEQ multiplex PCR, the repertoire was profiled, and TCRdb retains in-frame clones only, with some absent. Seen here are 180,000 or so clones, about 86% observed once, and the top ten hold roughly 2.6%. The material sequenced was peripheral blood. These receptor sequences come from a human donor with acute or convalescent COVID-19. The donor label of this sample is uncertain.

This chain uses TRBV5-1 with TRBJ2-1, with 16 bases lining up with TRBD2. The junction had 4 bases not matched to a gene; V was cut back by 0 bases and J by 4 bases. CDR1 and CDR2 from the germline V gene are SGHRS and YFSETQ. CDR3 length equals 18 residues. CDR3 sequence: CASSLAPGLAGGYNEQFF. In nucleotides, the CDR3 is TGCGCCAGCAGCTTGGCCCCGGGACTAGCGGGAGGGTACAATGAGCAGTTCTTC.

The gene calls are TRBV5-1 and TRBJ1-2; D perhaps matches TRBD1 (6 bases). The ends were cut back, 2 bases at V and 0 bases at J, with 14 bases in the middle. The CDR3 consists of 16 residues. Germline V gene data show CDR1 as SGHRS and CDR2 as YFSETQ. As DNA, the CDR3 is TGCGCCAGCAGCTTCGAGACAGGAGGCCCTAACTATGGCTACACCTTC. Encoded protein: CASSFETGGPNYGYTF. The complete variable domain, with remaining parts taken from reference TRBV5-1 and TRBJ1-2, reads KAGVTQTPRYLIKTRGQQVTLSCSPISGHRSVSWYQQTPGQGLQFLFEYFSETQRNKGNFPGRFSGRQFSNSRSEMNVSTLELGDSALYLCASSFETGGPNYGYTFGSGTRLTVV.

V usage is TRBV5-1 and J usage is TRBJ2-3, with TRBD2 matching 8 bases. The CDR3 consists of 16 residues. Trimming cost V 0 bases and J 1 base; bases outside gene matches: 4. Germline V gives CDR1 SGHRS, CDR2 YFSETQ. The CDR3 coding sequence is TGCGCCAGCAGCTTGGCCGGGGGGGGCCGCACAGATACGCAGTATTTT. As protein: CASSLAGGGRTDTQYF. The full variable domain, completed using reference TRBV5-1 and TRBJ2-3, is KAGVTQTPRYLIKTRGQQVTLSCSPISGHRSVSWYQQTPGQGLQFLFEYFSETQRNKGNFPGRFSGRQFSNSRSEMNVSTLELGDSALYLCASSLAGGGRTDTQYFGPGTRLTVL.

The V call is TRBV6-2 or TRBV6-3, the J call TRBJ2-7; D is possibly TRBD1 (5 bases). Between the trimmed V and J ends, which lost 4 bases and 1 base, there was a span of 8 bases. Germline V lookup: CDR1 MNHEY, CDR2 SVGEGT. This CDR3 has 13 amino acids. The CDR3 loop is CASSSGHSYEQYF. The CDR3 DNA reads as TGTGCCAGCAGTTCCGGACATTCCTACGAGCAGTACTTC.

This clone appeared once. This chain uses TRBV7-2 with TRBJ1-5; possible D gene TRBD1, 5 bases. This CDR3 is built from 17 residues. The V end lost 3 bases, the J end lost 6 bases, and 21 bases lay between the germline ends. Per germline, CDR1 SGHTA and CDR2 FQGNSA. The CDR3 loop is CASSFALGLGEGQPQHF. CDR3 sequence (DNA): TGTGCCAGCAGCTTTGCGTTGGGACTAGGGGAGGGTCAGCCCCAGCATTTT.

The gene calls are TRBV5-1 and TRBJ2-3; the match to TRBD1 covers 8 bases. The CDR3 sequence is 15 residues long. The germline gives CDR1 SGHRS, CDR2 YFSETQ. The V gene end was trimmed by 5 bases and the J gene end by 2 bases; junction bases not matched to a gene: 7. CDR3 coding DNA: TGCGCCAGCAGTCAAGGACAGGGCATCACAGATACGCAGTATTTT. This translates into CASSQGQGITDTQYF. The whole variable domain, filled in from reference TRBV5-1 and TRBJ2-3, reads KAGVTQTPRYLIKTRGQQVTLSCSPISGHRSVSWYQQTPGQGLQFLFEYFSETQRNKGNFPGRFSGRQFSNSRSEMNVSTLELGDSALYLCASSQGQGITDTQYFGPGTRLTVL.

This chain uses TRBV7-8 with TRBJ2-1; D ambiguous. The CDR3 has 19 amino acids. Trimming removed 0 bases from V and 2 bases from J, with 20 bases in between. In germline, CDR1 is SGHVS, CDR2 FQNEAQ. The CDR3 is CASSLAKLFNPLPYNEQFF. The CDR3 nucleotides are TGTGCCAGCAGCTTAGCGAAGCTATTCAACCCCCTCCCCTACAATGAGCAGTTCTTC.

The chain combines TRBV19 with TRBJ2-7; TRBD1 agrees at 9 bases. V shed 4 bases, J shed 0 bases, and the junction held 4 bases outside the gene matches. Germline V lookup: CDR1 LNHDA, CDR2 SQIVND (reference sequence). This CDR3 contains 15 residues. This CDR3 reads CASSRPTGGSYEQYF. The DNA for the CDR3 is TGTGCCAGTAGTAGACCGACAGGGGGCTCCTACGAGCAGTACTTC.

About this clone itself: The sample carries other DNA sequences with the same CDR3. The chain links TRBV9 to TRBJ1-1; D gene uncertain. CDR1 SGDLS and CDR2 YYNGEE come from the germline V gene. The CDR3 has 13 amino acids. Trimming left V 0 bases short and J 0 bases short, with 3 bases between. In nucleotides, the CDR3 is TGTGCCAGCAGCGTAGCCGTGAACACTGAAGCTTTCTTT. Translation gives CASSVAVNTEAFF.

The rearrangement uses TRBV9 and TRBJ2-7; D unclear. The CDR3 is 14 residues long. The germline V and J ends were trimmed by 3 bases and 1 base, with 11 bases remaining between them. Germline-derived CDR1 and CDR2 are SGDLS and YYNGEE. CDR3 DNA sequence: TGTGCCAGCAGCGGCGCATCCTCATCCTACGAGCAGTACTTC. It codes for CASSGASSSYEQYF. Combining the CDR3 with reference TRBV9 and TRBJ2-7 gives the whole variable domain DSGVTQTPKHLITATGQRVTLRCSPRSGDLSVYWYQQSLDQGLQFLIQYYNGEERAKGNILERFSAQQFPDLHSELNLSSLELGDSALYFCASSGASSSYEQYFGPGTRLTVT.

The rearrangement joins TRBV7-8 to TRBJ1-1; D not resolved. Germline V gene sequence: CDR1 SGHVS, CDR2 FQNEAQ. With 5 bases removed from V and 1 base from J, the gap between germline ends came to 11 bases. This CDR3 is 14 amino acids long. CDR3 in amino acids: CASSEVRGNTEAFF. The DNA for the CDR3 is TGTGCCAGCAGCGAGGTTCGAGGGAACACTGAAGCTTTCTTT. Filled out from reference TRBV7-8 and TRBJ1-1, the complete variable domain reads GAGVSQSPRYKVAKRGQDVALRCDPISGHVSLFWYQQALGQGPEFLTYFQNEAQLDKSGLPSDRFFAERPEGSVSTLKIQRTQQEDSAVYLCASSEVRGNTEAFFGQGTRLTVV.

The V gene is TRBV19, the J gene TRBJ1-2; TRBD1 is a possible D gene (5 bases). V lost 3 bases, J lost 2 bases, and 16 bases lay in between. The CDR3 spans 16 residues. Germline V gene sequence: CDR1 LNHDA, CDR2 SQIVND (reference sequence). The CDR3, as DNA: TGTGCCAGTAGTATTCCCTCGGGCGGGGGAAACTATGGCTACACCTTC. This sequence encodes CASSIPSGGGNYGYTF. The variable domain in full, completed from reference TRBV19 and TRBJ1-2, reads DGGITQSPKYLFRKEGQNVTLSCEQNLNHDAMYWYRQDPGQGLRLIYYSQIVNDFQKGDIAEGYSVSREKKESFPLTVTSAQKNPTAFYLCASSIPSGGGNYGYTFGSGTRLTVV.

This chain uses TRBV14 with TRBJ1-2, with 11 bases aligning to TRBD1. Losses at the gene ends were 0 bases for V and 7 bases for J; bases not matched to a gene: 4. This CDR3 has 15 residues. Germline CDR1 reads SGHDN; CDR2 reads FVKESK. The CDR3 sequence: CASSQDLDRGLGYTF. The CDR3 bases are TGTGCCAGCAGCCAAGATTTGGACAGGGGGCTTGGCTACACCTTC. Full variable domain (outside the CDR3, taken from reference TRBV14 and TRBJ1-2): EAGVTQFPSHSVIEKGQTVTLRCDPISGHDNLYWYRRVMGKEIKFLLHFVKESKQDESGMPNNRFLAERTGGTYSTLKVQPAELEDSGVYFCASSQDLDRGLGYTFGSGTRLTVV.

The CDR3 protein is CASGPQQGRKKEKLFF. The CDR3 DNA is TGTGCTAGTGGTCCCCAACAGGGGCGGAAGAAGGAAAAACTGTTTTTT. This chain links TRBV12-5 with TRBJ1-4, with 7 bases matching TRBD1. CDR1 is LGHNT and CDR2 is FRNRAP in the germline V gene. The CDR3 length is 16 residues. V was pared by 5 bases and J by 8 bases, with 14 bases of the junction left unmatched.

The gene calls are TRBV4-1 and TRBJ2-7; TRBD2 matches at 11 bases. J gave up 0 bases and V 3 bases, and 7 bases lay outside the gene matches. CDR3 length: 17 residues. Germline CDR1 MGHRA, CDR2 YSYEKL. The CDR3 coding sequence is TGCGCCAGCAGCCATTCCCGGCTAGCGGGAGGCTCCTACGAGCAGTACTTC. Translation: CASSHSRLAGGSYEQYF.

This clone was counted a single time. The chain recombines TRBV2 with TRBJ2-7; tentatively, D is TRBD1 (6 bases). The V end lost 9 bases, the J end lost 0 bases, and 9 bases lay between the germline ends. This CDR3 is 12 amino acids long. Germline lookup yields CDR1 SNHLY and CDR2 FYNNEI. The CDR3 coding sequence is TGTGCCAGAGGGGACACCTCCTACGAGCAGTACTTC. This encodes CARGDTSYEQYF.

This sequence joins TRBV5-8 and TRBJ2-3; a possible D gene is TRBD1 (6 bases). CDR3 length equals 15 residues. The V and J ends lost 0 bases and 2 bases respectively, with 10 bases between them. Germline loops: CDR1 SGHTS, CDR2 YDEGEE. The DNA of the CDR3 is TGTGCCAGCAGCTTGGCAGGGGTTAACACAGATACGCAGTATTTT. It specifies CASSLAGVNTDTQYF.

This chain connects TRBV27 to TRBJ1-6; a possible D gene is TRBD1 (5 bases). V was pared by 6 bases and J by 0 bases, with 12 bases between. The CDR3 has 16 amino acids. Germline V CDR1 and CDR2: MNHEY, SMNVEV (reference sequence). The CDR3: CASRPGGSSYNSPLHF. CDR3 bases: TGTGCCAGCAGACCGGGGGGTAGCTCCTATAATTCACCCCTCCACTTT.

V is TRBV3-1 (or the pseudogene TRBV3-2) and J is TRBJ2-1, with a tentative D call TRBD2 (6 bases). This CDR3 has 15 amino acids. V was clipped by 0 bases and J by 5 bases, with 11 bases between them. Germline-derived CDR1 and CDR2 are LGHDT and YNNKEL (reference sequence). The chain's CDR3 is CASSQDLGLHNEQFF. The CDR3, as DNA: TGTGCCAGCAGCCAAGATTTGGGACTTCACAATGAGCAGTTCTTC.